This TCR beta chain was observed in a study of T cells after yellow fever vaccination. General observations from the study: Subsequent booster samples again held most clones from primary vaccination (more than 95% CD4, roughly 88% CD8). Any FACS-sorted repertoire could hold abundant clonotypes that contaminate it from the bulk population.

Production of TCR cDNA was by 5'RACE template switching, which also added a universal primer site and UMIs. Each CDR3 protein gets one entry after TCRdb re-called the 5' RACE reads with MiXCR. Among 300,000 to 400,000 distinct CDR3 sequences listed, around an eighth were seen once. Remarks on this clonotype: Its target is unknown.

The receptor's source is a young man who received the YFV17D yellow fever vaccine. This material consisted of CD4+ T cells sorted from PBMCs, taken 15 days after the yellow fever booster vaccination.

DNA of the CDR3: TGTGCCAGCAGTTTACGAAGCGGGGGAACTAGCACAGATACGCAGTATTTT. Translating it yields CASSLRSGGTSTDTQYF. The chain is built from TRBV28 and TRBJ2-3; 8 bases are a match to TRBD2. Germline V gives CDR1 MDHEN, CDR2 SYDVKM. CDR3 length equals 17 residues. The J segment lost 0 bases and the V segment lost 2 bases, leaving 7 bases of the junction unmatched.